This T cell receptor beta chain was obtained from a study of T cell repertoires in cytomegalovirus infection. This clonotype was seen only a few times. Antigen: not known. TCRdb re-derived calls from the reads in MiXCR, one entry per CDR3 protein. The table has approximately 390,000 distinct CDR3 sequences, just under 35% seen once. Trimming removed 3 bases from V and 5 bases from J, with 13 bases in between. There are 14 residues in the CDR3. Germline V gene lookup returns CDR1 LNHNV and CDR2 YYDKDF (reference sequence). The sequences come from cultured PBMCs, collected from culture after CMV antigen stimulation. The J gene is TRBJ2-5, the V gene TRBV15; D may be TRBD1 or TRBD2 (6 bases each). The sequence came from a human donor in good health (CMV status not recorded). Some clones in this sample may be carry-over from other donors' samples. The CDR3 region has the DNA TGTGCCACCAGCAGGTGGGGGGCGAGTGAGACCCAGTACTTC. Protein product: CATSRWGASETQYF.